This TCR beta chain was recovered during a study of blood T cell repertoires in COVID-19. Study-wide background: The United States, Italy and Spain supplied acute and convalescent COVID-19 samples. PBMCs, B-cell-depleted T cells, or T cells were the source of the cDNA or gDNA that made up the material.

As handled by the study authors: Nucleated cell counts were estimated from reference gene primer amplification. The data were produced by immunoSEQ multiplex PCR, yet TCRdb's version contains in-frame clones alone and is incomplete. Clone size and the V and J calls come from that table; the DNA yielded D and trimming. This sample yields approximately 140,000 clones, of which roughly 85% are seen a single time; about 3.6% belongs to the top ten. The length of the CDR3 is 15 residues. Germline CDR1 and CDR2: MNHEY and SMNVEV (reference sequence). Trimming cost V 3 bases and J 1 base; bases outside gene matches: 5.

Source material: peripheral blood. This sequence was found in a man between 60 and 75 years old with acute or convalescent COVID-19. V gene TRBV27 combines with J gene TRBJ1-1; 7 positions agree with TRBD1. The CDR3 sequence is CASSFSRTGNTEAFF. The DNA of the CDR3 is TGTGCCAGCAGTTTTAGCAGGACAGGGAACACTGAAGCTTTCTTT.